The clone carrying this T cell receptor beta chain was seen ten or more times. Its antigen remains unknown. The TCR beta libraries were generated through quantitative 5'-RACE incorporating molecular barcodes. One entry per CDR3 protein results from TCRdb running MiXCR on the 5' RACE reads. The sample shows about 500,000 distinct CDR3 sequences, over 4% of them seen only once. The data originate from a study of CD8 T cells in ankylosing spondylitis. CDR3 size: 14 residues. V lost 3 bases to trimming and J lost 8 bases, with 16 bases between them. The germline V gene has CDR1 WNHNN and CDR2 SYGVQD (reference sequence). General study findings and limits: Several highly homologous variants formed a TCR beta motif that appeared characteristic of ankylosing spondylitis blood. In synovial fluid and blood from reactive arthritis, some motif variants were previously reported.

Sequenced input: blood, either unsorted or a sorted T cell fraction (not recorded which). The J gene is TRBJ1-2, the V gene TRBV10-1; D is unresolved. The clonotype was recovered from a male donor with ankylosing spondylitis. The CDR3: CASSDTRGGLGYTF. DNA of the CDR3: TGCGCCAGCAGTGATACCCGTGGAGGCCTGGGCTACACCTTC.